The 15 T cell receptor beta chains below come from one sample, sequenced in a study of shared clonotypes between healthy human individuals. Profiling relied on immunoSEQ multiplex PCR, and the TCRdb table lists in-frame clones only, not all of them. Of over 2,000,000 clones listed, around 95% are singletons. As defined, naive CD8 cells were CD45RO-negative and positively selected for CCR7, with terminally differentiated effector memory CD45RA+ cells excluded. Sequenced material: naive CD8+ T cells from PBMCs. These receptor sequences come from a man between 18 and 35 years old in good health. Some clones in this sample may be carry-over from other donors' samples.

This chain links TRBV27 with TRBJ2-1, with 13 bases aligning to TRBD2. From germline, CDR1 is MNHEY and CDR2 SMNVEV (reference sequence). The CDR3 is 19 amino acids. V was clipped by 5 bases and J by 6 bases; unmatched bases: 16. The CDR3 spells CASSPGLAGVLGWRNEQFF. The CDR3 DNA reads as TGTGCCAGCAGTCCAGGACTAGCGGGAGTGCTAGGTTGGCGCAATGAGCAGTTCTTC.

V and J are TRBV6-6 and TRBJ1-1, with no clear D. The CDR3 is 15 residues long. V was clipped by 7 bases and J by 0 bases, with 15 bases between them. In germline, CDR1 is MNHNY, CDR2 SVGAGI (reference sequence). The CDR3 region has the DNA TGTGCCAGCACCACTCCTGGAGGGCTGAACACTGAAGCTTTCTTT. This encodes CASTTPGGLNTEAFF.

The chain links TRBV14 to TRBJ1-5; D is ambiguous. Germline V gene lookup returns CDR1 SGHDN and CDR2 FVKESK. Trimming shortened V by 4 bases and J by 2 bases, and 9 bases separated the two germline ends. The length of the CDR3 is 14 residues. CDR3 protein: CASSPGEGNQPQHF. The CDR3 DNA reads TGTGCCAGCAGCCCCGGGGAGGGCAATCAGCCCCAGCATTTT.

This sequence joins TRBV7-8 and TRBJ2-7; tentatively, D is TRBD1 or TRBD2 (6 bases each). Trimming pared 5 bases from V and 0 bases from J, leaving 17 bases between. Germline values: CDR1 SGHVS, CDR2 FQNEAQ. This CDR3 is 16 amino acids long. The CDR3 region is CASSQWAGQNSYEQYF. The CDR3 bases are TGTGCCAGCAGCCAATGGGCGGGACAAAACTCCTACGAGCAGTACTTC.

With regard to this clone: Other DNA sequences in this sample translate to the same CDR3. The rearrangement links TRBV6-5 to TRBJ2-7, with 11 bases matching TRBD2. CDR1 is MNHEY, CDR2 SVGAGI, per germline. CDR3 length equals 15 residues. V lost 2 bases to trimming and J lost 0 bases; unmatched junction nucleotides: 0. This CDR3 is CASSYLAGGSYEQYF. The CDR3 nucleotides read TGTGCCAGCAGTTACCTAGCGGGAGGCTCCTACGAGCAGTACTTC.

CDR3 DNA: TGTGCCAGCAGCTTTGGAACAGGGTTGTCTCTCAATGAGCAGTTCTTC. Encoded protein: CASSFGTGLSLNEQFF. The chain combines TRBV5-5 with TRBJ2-1, with D perhaps TRBD1 (6 bases). V lost 2 bases to trimming and J lost 6 bases, with 18 bases between them. This CDR3 comprises 16 residues. Looked up from germline, CDR1 is SGHKS and CDR2 is YYEKEE (reference sequence).

CDR3 in DNA: TGTGCCACCAGCAGAGTGGGGGTTGAGGAGGAAGAAGCTTTCTTT. This encodes CATSRVGVEEEEAFF. This chain connects TRBV15 to TRBJ1-1; D may be TRBD1 (5 bases). The CDR3 contains 15 residues. Germline V CDR1 and CDR2: LNHNV, YYDKDF (reference sequence). Trimming took off 1 base at V and 8 bases at J, with 17 bases between the two ends.

V usage is TRBV29-1 and J usage is TRBJ2-6; TRBD1 agrees at 8 bases. J gave up 2 bases and V 4 bases, and 13 bases lay outside the gene matches. CDR1 SQVTM and CDR2 ANQGSEA come from the germline V gene. There are 18 residues in the CDR3. This CDR3 reads CSVVGPGGGTPGANVLTF. The DNA of the CDR3 is TGCAGCGTTGTAGGACCAGGGGGCGGTACTCCTGGGGCCAACGTCCTGACTTTC.

J is TRBJ2-7 and V is TRBV6-5; 7 bases match TRBD1. CDR1 is MNHEY and CDR2 is SVGAGI in the germline V gene. V lost 6 bases, J lost 3 bases, and 5 bases stayed unmatched. This CDR3 is 13 amino acids long. CDR3 sequence reads: CASSGTDLYEQYF. CDR3 DNA sequence: TGTGCCAGCAGCGGGACAGACCTCTACGAGCAGTACTTC.

V gene TRBV7-8 combines with J gene TRBJ1-1; D is perhaps TRBD1 (5 bases). The germline gives CDR1 SGHVS, CDR2 FQNEAQ. This CDR3 is built from 12 residues. V dropped 5 bases and J dropped 11 bases, with 15 bases sitting between them. This CDR3 is CASSPGTVVAFF. Written as DNA, the CDR3 is TGTGCCAGCAGCCCCGGGACCGTAGTCGCTTTCTTT.

This clone was counted once. As DNA, the CDR3 is TGTGCCAGCAGTGGGACAGGGGGACCCTACGAGCAGTACTTC. Translating gives CASSGTGGPYEQYF. The chain links TRBV6-1 to TRBJ2-7; 10 bases are shared with TRBD1. Looked up from germline, CDR1 is MNHNS and CDR2 is SASEGT. The V gene end was trimmed by 4 bases and the J gene end by 2 bases; junction bases not matched to a gene: 2. The CDR3 has 14 residues.

This clone came up once. The chain combines TRBV27 with TRBJ1-2; TRBD1 agrees at 12 bases. The V and J ends lost 2 bases and 8 bases, in that order; junction bases with no gene match: 9. This CDR3 has 16 residues. The germline V gene encodes CDR1 MNHEY and CDR2 SMNVEV (reference sequence). CDR3 sequence reads: CASSLLGQGAIGGYTF. DNA of the CDR3: TGTGCCAGCAGTTTACTGGGACAGGGGGCGATTGGGGGCTACACCTTC.

This clone was picked up one time. The chain couples TRBV6-5 to TRBJ2-5; 7 positions match TRBD1. The CDR3 is made up of 14 amino acids. The germline CDR1 and CDR2 sequences are MNHEY and SVGAGI. V shed 5 bases, J shed 4 bases, and the junction held 7 bases outside the gene matches. Written as DNA, the CDR3 is TGTGCCAGCAGTGACAGGGATGGCGGAGAGACCCAGTACTTC. Encoded protein: CASSDRDGGETQYF.

The CDR3: CASSVGGGAGTGELFF. The CDR3 nucleotides read TGTGCCAGCAGCGTAGGTGGGGGCGCGGGCACCGGGGAGCTGTTTTTT. The rearrangement uses TRBV9 and TRBJ2-2, with D perhaps matching TRBD1 (6 bases). The CDR3 covers 16 residues. Germline loops: CDR1 SGDLS, CDR2 YYNGEE. Deletions cut 0 bases from V and 4 bases from J, with 13 bases between.

The V and J genes are TRBV11-2 and TRBJ2-3, with 10 bases identical to TRBD2. From germline, CDR1 is SGHAT and CDR2 FQNNGV. The CDR3 covers 16 residues. J was trimmed by 4 bases and V by 5 bases; bases with no gene match: 9. CDR3 amino acids: CASSPLAGDLADTQYF. The CDR3 region has the DNA TGTGCCAGCAGCCCCCTAGCGGGAGACCTAGCAGATACGCAGTATTTT.